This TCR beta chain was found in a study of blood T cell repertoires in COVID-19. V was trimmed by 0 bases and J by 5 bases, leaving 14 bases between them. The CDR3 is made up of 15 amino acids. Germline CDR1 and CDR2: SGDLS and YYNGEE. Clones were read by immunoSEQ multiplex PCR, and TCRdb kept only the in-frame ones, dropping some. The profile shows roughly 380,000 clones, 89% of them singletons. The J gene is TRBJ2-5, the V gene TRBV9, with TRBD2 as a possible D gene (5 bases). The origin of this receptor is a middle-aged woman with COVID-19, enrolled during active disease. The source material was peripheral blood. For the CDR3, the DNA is TGTGCCAGCAGCGTAGTAGCGACGTTGTCCGAGACCCAGTACTTC. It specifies CASSVVATLSETQYF.